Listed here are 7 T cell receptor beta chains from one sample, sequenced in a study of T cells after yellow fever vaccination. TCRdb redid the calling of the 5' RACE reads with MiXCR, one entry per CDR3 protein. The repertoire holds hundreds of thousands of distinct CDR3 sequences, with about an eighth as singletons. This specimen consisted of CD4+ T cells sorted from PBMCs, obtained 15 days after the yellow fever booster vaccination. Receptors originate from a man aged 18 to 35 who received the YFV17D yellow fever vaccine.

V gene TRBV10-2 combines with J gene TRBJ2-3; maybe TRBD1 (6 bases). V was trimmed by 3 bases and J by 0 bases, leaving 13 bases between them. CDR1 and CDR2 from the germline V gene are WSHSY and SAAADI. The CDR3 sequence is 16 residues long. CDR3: CASSDRGITSTDTQYF. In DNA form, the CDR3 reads TGCGCCAGCAGTGATAGGGGGATAACTAGCACAGATACGCAGTATTTT.

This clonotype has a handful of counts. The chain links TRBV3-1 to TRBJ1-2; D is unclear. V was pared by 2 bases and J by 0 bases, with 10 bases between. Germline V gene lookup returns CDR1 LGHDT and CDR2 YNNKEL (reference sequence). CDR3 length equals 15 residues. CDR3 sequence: CASSQSASSNYGYTF. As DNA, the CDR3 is TGTGCCAGCAGCCAATCGGCCTCATCTAACTATGGCTACACCTTC.

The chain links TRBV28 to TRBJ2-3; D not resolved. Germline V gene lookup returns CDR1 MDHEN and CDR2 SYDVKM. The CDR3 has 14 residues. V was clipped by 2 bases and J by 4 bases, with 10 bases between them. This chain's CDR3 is CASSLVDRADTQYF. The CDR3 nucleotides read TGTGCCAGCAGTTTAGTTGACCGGGCAGATACGCAGTATTTT.

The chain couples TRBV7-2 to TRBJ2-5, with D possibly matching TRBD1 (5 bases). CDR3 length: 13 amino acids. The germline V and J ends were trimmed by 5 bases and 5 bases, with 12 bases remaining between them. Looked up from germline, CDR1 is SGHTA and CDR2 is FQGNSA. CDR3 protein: CASSRRARETQYF. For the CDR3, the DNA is TGTGCCAGCAGCCGCAGGGCTCGTGAGACCCAGTACTTC. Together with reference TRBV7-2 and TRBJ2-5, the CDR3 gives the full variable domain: GAGVSQSPSNKVTEKGKDVELRCDPISGHTALYWYRQSLGQGLEFLIYFQGNSAPDKSGLPSDRFSAERTGGSVSTLTIQRTQQEDSAVYLCASSRRARETQYFGPGTRLLVL.

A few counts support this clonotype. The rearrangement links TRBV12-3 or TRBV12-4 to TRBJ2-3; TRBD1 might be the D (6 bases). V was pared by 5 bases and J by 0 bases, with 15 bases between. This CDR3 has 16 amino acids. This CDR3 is CASSPQTGTSTDTQYF. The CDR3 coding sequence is TGTGCCAGCAGTCCCCAGACAGGTACTAGCACAGATACGCAGTATTTT.

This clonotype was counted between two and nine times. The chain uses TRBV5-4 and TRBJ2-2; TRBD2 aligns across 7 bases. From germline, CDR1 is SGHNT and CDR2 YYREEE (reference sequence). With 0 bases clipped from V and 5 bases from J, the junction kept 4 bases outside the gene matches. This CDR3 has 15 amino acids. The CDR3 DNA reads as TGTGCCAGCAGCTTGGAACGGGGAGGGACCGGGGAGCTGTTTTTT. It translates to CASSLERGGTGELFF.

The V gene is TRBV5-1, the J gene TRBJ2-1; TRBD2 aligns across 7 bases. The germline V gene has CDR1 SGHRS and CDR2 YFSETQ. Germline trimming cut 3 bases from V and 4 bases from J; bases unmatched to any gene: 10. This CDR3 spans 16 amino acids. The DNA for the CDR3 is TGCGCCAGCAGCTCCCGGTTGGGCGGGGGATACAATGAGCAGTTCTTC. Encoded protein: CASSSRLGGGYNEQFF.